These 10 T cell receptor beta chains were all obtained from the same sample, sequenced in a study of blood T cell repertoires in COVID-19. Produced via immunoSEQ multiplex PCR; TCRdb's table is partial and in-frame only. The sample records just over 250,000 clones, around 86% being singletons. Sequenced material: peripheral blood. These receptors originate from a man in his forties or fifties who had recovered from COVID-19.

The DNA for the CDR3 is TGCAGTGCTAGTTCCCGCACTAAAGGAGATACGCAGTATTTT. Translating gives CSASSRTKGDTQYF. The J gene is TRBJ2-3, the V gene TRBV20-1; the D is unclear. CDR1 and CDR2 (germline): DFQATT, SNEGSKA (reference sequence). This CDR3 contains 14 residues. Trimming pared 3 bases from V and 5 bases from J, leaving 15 bases between.

The rearrangement links TRBV10-2 to TRBJ2-3; no clear D gene. The V end lost 8 bases, the J end lost 0 bases, and 12 bases lay between the germline ends. The CDR3 length is 14 residues. Per the germline V gene, CDR1 is WSHSY and CDR2 is SAAADI. The CDR3 loop is CASVEAPSTDTQYF. The CDR3 nucleotides read TGCGCCAGCGTTGAGGCACCAAGCACAGATACGCAGTATTTT.

This clone occurred a few times. This chain connects TRBV12-3 or TRBV12-4 to TRBJ2-1, with TRBD2 as a possible D gene (5 bases). The CDR3 runs to 13 residues. Trimming pared 6 bases from V and 7 bases from J, leaving 13 bases between. CDR3 sequence (DNA): TGTGCCAGCAGCCGGACTCTTACAAATGAGCAGTTCTTC. This encodes CASSRTLTNEQFF.

The gene calls are TRBV5-4 and TRBJ2-1; no reliable D call. Germline V gives CDR1 SGHNT, CDR2 YYREEE (reference sequence). V lost 4 bases and J lost 1, with 12 bases in between. This CDR3 has 15 amino acids. The CDR3 sequence: CASSSEVRSYNEQFF. The CDR3 DNA reads as TGTGCCAGCAGCAGCGAGGTGAGGTCCTACAATGAGCAGTTCTTC.

V gene TRBV5-4 combines with J gene TRBJ2-7; the match to TRBD1 covers 7 bases. In germline, CDR1 is SGHNT, CDR2 YYREEE (reference sequence). There are 16 residues in the CDR3. V trimming: 4 bases; J trimming: 4 bases; junction bases outside the gene matches: 14. The CDR3 region has the DNA TGTGCCAGCAGCCCTATGGGGAAGGGGGCAGTTTACGAGCAGTACTTC. It encodes CASSPMGKGAVYEQYF.

The V gene is TRBV11-2, the J gene TRBJ1-3, with TRBD1 as a possible D gene (5 bases). The germline CDR1 and CDR2 sequences are SGHAT and FQNNGV. With 5 bases removed from V and 7 bases from J, the gap between germline ends came to 18 bases. The CDR3 consists of 15 residues. The CDR3 protein is CASSPPTIRGNTIYF. Written as DNA, the CDR3 is TGTGCCAGCAGCCCGCCTACAATTCGGGGGAACACCATATATTTT.

This chain connects TRBV6-5 to TRBJ1-1; possibly TRBD1 for D (6 bases). Per germline, CDR1 MNHEY and CDR2 SVGAGI. The V end lost 2 bases, the J end lost 5 bases, and 15 bases lay between the germline ends. The CDR3 spans 15 residues. DNA of the CDR3: TGTGCCAGCAGTTACGCGGTGGGAGGGGGGACTGAAGCTTTCTTT. Its translation is CASSYAVGGGTEAFF.

V gene TRBV4-3 combines with J gene TRBJ2-1; 11 nucleotides align to TRBD2. With V trimmed by 0 bases and J by 10 bases, 8 bases remained unmatched. The length of the CDR3 is 16 residues. Looked up from germline, CDR1 is LGHNA and CDR2 is YSLEER. DNA of the CDR3: TGCGCCAGCAGCCAAGATAATAGCGGGGGGGCAGGGGAGCAGTTCTTC. It yields the protein CASSQDNSGGAGEQFF.

This clone was counted once. The chain employs TRBV9 and TRBJ2-3; 12 nucleotides line up with TRBD2. With 4 bases clipped from V and 7 bases from J, the junction kept 10 bases outside the gene matches. This CDR3 contains 16 residues. Per the germline V gene, CDR1 is SGDLS and CDR2 is YYNGEE. CDR3 amino acids: CASSPRTSGAGNTQYF. CDR3 in DNA: TGTGCCAGCAGCCCGAGGACTAGCGGGGCAGGAAATACGCAGTATTTT.

The V call is TRBV12-3 or TRBV12-4, the J call TRBJ2-7; possibly TRBD2 for D (6 bases). V was shortened by 3 bases and J by 11 bases, with 14 bases between the two germline ends. This CDR3 comprises 12 residues. The CDR3 DNA reads as TGTGCCAGCAGTTTGTCTGGGGAGGTGGAGTACTTC. This codes for CASSLSGEVEYF.